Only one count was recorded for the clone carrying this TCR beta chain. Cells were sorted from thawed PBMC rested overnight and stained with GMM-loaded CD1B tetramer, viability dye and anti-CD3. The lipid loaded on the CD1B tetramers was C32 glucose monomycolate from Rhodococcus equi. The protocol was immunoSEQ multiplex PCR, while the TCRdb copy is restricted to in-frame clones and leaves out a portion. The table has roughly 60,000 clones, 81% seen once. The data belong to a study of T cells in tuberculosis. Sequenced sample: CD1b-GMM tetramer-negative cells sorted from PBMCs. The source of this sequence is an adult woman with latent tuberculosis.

CDR3 DNA sequence: TGTGCCATCAGTCAGGGGATACGTGTCAAGACCCAGTACTTC. The encoded protein is CAISQGIRVKTQYF. V gene TRBV10-3 combines with J gene TRBJ2-5; TRBD1 might be the D (6 bases). This CDR3 is 14 amino acids long. Deletions cut 5 bases from V and 6 bases from J, with 16 bases between. Germline-derived CDR1 and CDR2 are ENHRY and SYGVKD.